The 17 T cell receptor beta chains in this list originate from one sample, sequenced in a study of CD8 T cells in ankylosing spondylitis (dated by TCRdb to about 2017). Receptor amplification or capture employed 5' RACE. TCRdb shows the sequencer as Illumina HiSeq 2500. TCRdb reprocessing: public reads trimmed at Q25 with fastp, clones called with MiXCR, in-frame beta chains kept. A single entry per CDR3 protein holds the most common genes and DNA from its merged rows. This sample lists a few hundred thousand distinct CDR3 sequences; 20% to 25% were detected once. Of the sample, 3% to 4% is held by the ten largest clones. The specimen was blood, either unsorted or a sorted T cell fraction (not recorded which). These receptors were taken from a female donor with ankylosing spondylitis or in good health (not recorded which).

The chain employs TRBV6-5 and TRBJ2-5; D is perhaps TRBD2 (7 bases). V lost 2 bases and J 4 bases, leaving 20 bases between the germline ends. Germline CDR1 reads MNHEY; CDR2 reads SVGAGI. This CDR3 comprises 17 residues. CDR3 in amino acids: CASSYGVGRRGGETQYF. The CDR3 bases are TGTGCCAGCAGTTACGGGGTCGGGAGAAGGGGGGGAGAGACCCAGTACTTC.

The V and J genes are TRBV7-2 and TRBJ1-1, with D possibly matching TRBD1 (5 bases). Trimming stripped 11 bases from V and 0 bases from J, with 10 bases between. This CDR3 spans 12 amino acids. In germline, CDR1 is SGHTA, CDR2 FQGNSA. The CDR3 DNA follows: TGTGCCGGGGCATTTATGAACACTGAAGCTTTCTTT. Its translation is CAGAFMNTEAFF.

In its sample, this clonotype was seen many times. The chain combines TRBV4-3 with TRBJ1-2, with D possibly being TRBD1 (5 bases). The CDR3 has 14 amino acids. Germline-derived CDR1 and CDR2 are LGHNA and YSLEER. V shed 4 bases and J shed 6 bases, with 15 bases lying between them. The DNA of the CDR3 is TGCGCCAGCAGCCTCAGGGAAGTAAGGCATGGCTACACCTTC. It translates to CASSLREVRHGYTF.

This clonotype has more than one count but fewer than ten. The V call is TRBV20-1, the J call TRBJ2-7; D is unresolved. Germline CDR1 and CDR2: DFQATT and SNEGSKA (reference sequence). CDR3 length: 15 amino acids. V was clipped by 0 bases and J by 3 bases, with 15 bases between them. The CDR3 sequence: CSARDRYDTLYEQYF. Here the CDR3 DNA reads TGCAGTGCTAGAGATCGGTATGATACCCTCTACGAGCAGTACTTC.

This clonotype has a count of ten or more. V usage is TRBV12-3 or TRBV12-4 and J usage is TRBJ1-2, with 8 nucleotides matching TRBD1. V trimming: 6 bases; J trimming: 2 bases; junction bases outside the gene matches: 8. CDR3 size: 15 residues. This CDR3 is CASSPGQGLNYGYTF. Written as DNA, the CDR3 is TGTGCCAGCAGCCCAGGACAGGGATTGAACTATGGCTACACCTTC.

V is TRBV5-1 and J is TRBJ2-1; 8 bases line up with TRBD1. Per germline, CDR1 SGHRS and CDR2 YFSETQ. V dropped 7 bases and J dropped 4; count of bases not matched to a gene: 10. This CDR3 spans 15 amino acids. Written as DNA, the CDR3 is TGCGCCAGCCGAACCGGACAGGGTCTTTACAATGAGCAGTTCTTC. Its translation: CASRTGQGLYNEQFF.

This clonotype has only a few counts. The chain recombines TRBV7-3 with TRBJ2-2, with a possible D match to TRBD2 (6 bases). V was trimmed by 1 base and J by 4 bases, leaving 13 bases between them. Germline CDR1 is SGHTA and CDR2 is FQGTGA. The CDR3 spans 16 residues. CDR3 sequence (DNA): TGTGCCAGCAGCTTAAGCGGGGCGCGTGGCACCGGGGAGCTGTTTTTT. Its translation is CASSLSGARGTGELFF.

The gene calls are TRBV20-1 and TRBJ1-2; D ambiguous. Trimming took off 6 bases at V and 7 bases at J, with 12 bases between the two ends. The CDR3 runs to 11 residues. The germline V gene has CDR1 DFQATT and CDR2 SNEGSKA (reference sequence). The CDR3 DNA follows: TGCAGTGCCCAGTCCGCCAGTGGCTACACCTTC. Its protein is CSAQSASGYTF.

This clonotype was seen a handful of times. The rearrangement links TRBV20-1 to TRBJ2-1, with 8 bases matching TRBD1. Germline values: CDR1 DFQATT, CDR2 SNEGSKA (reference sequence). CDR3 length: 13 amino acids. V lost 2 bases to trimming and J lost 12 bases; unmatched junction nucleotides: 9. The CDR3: CSARPGQGVWQFF. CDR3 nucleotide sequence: TGCAGTGCTAGACCCGGACAGGGAGTTTGGCAGTTCTTC.

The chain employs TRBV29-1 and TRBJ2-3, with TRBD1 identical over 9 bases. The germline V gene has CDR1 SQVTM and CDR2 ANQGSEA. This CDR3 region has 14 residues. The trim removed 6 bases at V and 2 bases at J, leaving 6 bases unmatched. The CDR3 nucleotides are TGCAGCGTGACAGGGGGGGCTCACACAGATACGCAGTATTTT. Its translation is CSVTGGAHTDTQYF.

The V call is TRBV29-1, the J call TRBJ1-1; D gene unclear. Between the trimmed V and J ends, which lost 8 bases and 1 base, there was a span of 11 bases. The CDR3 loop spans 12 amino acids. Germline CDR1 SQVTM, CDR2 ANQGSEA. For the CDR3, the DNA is TGCAGCACCCTGACGGAGAACACTGAAGCTTTCTTT. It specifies CSTLTENTEAFF.

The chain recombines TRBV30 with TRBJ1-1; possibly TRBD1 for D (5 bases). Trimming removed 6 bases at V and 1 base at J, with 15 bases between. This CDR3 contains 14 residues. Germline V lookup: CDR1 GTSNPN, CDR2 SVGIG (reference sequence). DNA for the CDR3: TGTGCCTGTACCTCGGGGCGAGGGAACACTGAAGCTTTCTTT. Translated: CACTSGRGNTEAFF.

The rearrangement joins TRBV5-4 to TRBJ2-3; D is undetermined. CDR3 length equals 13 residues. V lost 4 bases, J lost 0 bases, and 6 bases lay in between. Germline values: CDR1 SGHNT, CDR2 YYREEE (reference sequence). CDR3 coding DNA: TGTGCCAGCAGCCAGGAAAGCACAGATACGCAGTATTTT. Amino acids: CASSQESTDTQYF. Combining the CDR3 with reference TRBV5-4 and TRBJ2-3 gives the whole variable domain ETGVTQSPTHLIKTRGQQVTLRCSSQSGHNTVSWYQQALGQGPQFIFQYYREEENGRGNFPPRFSGLQFPNYSSELNVNALELDDSALYLCASSQESTDTQYFGPGTRLTVL.

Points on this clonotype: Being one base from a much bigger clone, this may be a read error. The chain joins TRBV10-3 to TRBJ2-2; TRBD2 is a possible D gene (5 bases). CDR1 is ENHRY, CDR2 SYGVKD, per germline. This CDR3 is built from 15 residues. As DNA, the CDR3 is TGTGGCATCAGTGAGGAGGTCAGGCACACCGGGGAGCTGTTTTTT. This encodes CGISEEVRHTGELFF.

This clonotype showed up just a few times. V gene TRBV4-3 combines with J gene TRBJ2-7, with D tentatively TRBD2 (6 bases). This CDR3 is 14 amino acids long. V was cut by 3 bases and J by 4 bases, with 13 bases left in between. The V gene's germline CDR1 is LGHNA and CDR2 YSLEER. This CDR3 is CASSQDYMHYEQYF. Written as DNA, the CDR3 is TGCGCCAGCAGCCAGGACTACATGCATTACGAGCAGTACTTC.

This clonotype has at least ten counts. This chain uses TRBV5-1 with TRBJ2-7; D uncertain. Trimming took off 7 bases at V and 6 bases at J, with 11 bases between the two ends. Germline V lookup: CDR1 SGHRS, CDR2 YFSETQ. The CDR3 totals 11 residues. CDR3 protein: CASGDFPEQYF. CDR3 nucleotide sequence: TGCGCCAGCGGAGACTTCCCCGAGCAGTACTTC. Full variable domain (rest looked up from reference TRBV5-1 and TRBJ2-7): KAGVTQTPRYLIKTRGQQVTLSCSPISGHRSVSWYQQTPGQGLQFLFEYFSETQRNKGNFPGRFSGRQFSNSRSEMNVSTLELGDSALYLCASGDFPEQYFGPGTRLTVT.

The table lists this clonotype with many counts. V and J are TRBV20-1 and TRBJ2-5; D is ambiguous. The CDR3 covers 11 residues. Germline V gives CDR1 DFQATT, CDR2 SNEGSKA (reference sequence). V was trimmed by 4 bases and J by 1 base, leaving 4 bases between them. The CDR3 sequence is CSATSQETQYF. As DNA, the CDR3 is TGCAGTGCTACGAGCCAAGAGACCCAGTACTTC.